Listed below are T cell receptor beta chains from one sample, sequenced in a study of T cells after yellow fever vaccination. TCRdb re-derived calls from the 5' RACE reads in MiXCR, one entry per CDR3 protein. The sample includes about 240,000 distinct CDR3 sequences, 6.9% of them seen just once. Sequenced material: CD4+ T cells sorted from PBMCs, taken 15 days after the yellow fever booster vaccination. The receptors stem from a man aged 30-40 years who received the YFV17D yellow fever vaccine. CDR3s include the opening cysteine and the closing phenylalanine or tryptophan. Fields, in order: V gene, clone size, CDR3 protein. Where a row states a size, it is once, few, many or the class of an expanded clone; other rows omit it.

TRBV20-1 many CSAAGQFNQPQHF
TRBV12-3/TRBV12-4 . CASSLSYGYTF
TRBV5-1 . CASSLELAGAYGYTF
TRBV4-3 few CASSQGVTQETQYF
TRBV7-2 . CASSLVGPSSYNEQFF
TRBV29-1 few CSVAVLPAGGDTQYF
TRBV7-8 . CANLGSGIPYEQYF
TRBV5-6 . CASSLNTAGAQYF
TRBV9 many CASTPLAESTDTQYF
TRBV4-1 many CASSQPGLAGKSSYNEQFF
TRBV19 . CASSRGAPGSNEQFF
TRBV23-1 . CASTAVRVSTDTQYF
TRBV20-1 few CSARGGADSYNSPLHF
TRBV12-3/TRBV12-4 many CASRRRTSGDTDTQYF
TRBV5-1 many CASSLINEQFF
TRBV20-1 few CSATPGGGSTDTQYF
TRBV7-2 few CASSLEPGRRTYEQYF
TRBV7-9 many CASSLGTGGSYEQYF
TRBV6-5 . CASSYSGGPGQETQYF
TRBV11-2 . CASSSGPSNTGELFF
TRBV5-1 many CASSLVASGNYEQFF
TRBV7-9 few CASSGEGTGELFF
TRBV7-2 . CASSLTAQNHRDRGYTF
TRBV28 few CASSLWDEQYF
TRBV29-1 . CSAPTRDSTDTQYF
TRBV6-6 few CASGLRTGYGYTF
TRBV12-3/TRBV12-4 many CASSLGRDTEAFF
TRBV12-3/TRBV12-4 many CASSLLRGQETQYF
TRBV4-2 few CASSQASSSYNEQFF
TRBV5-6 . CASSKGQSSGQPQHF
TRBV2 few CASSDLSSNQPQHF
TRBV6-1 . CASSPGLAPWEQYF
TRBV5-1 many CASSTTHKNEQFF